This T cell receptor beta chain was sequenced in a study of cytomegalovirus exposure and HLA in healthy donors. In the study overall: Genetic ancestry analysis placed approximately 79% of the 350 to 500 donors that were genotyped in the Caucasian-associated cluster.

The PCR was carried out with 60 Vbeta primers and 13 Jbeta primers. Original data processing: Approximately 11 million of the 75 million to 95 million unique TCR beta chains counted in a later analysis were shared. Sequencing used immunoSEQ multiplex PCR; TCRdb keeps in-frame clones, though not all of them. The D gene and trimming were derived from the DNA, and the V and J assignments and clone size from that table. The sample holds some 200,000 clones, 82% seen once. Regarding this clone: Antigen unknown.

CDR1 is SGDLS and CDR2 is YYNGEE in the germline V gene. The CDR3 extends over 18 amino acids. V shed 3 bases and J 4 bases; nucleotides not matched to a gene: 18. Notes on the study in general: Usually a TCR sequence was rare, but some public TCRs were found in many donors. Later findings reportedly placed an Asian-associated ancestry cluster below the approximately 700-donor mean for N-insertions.

Sequences were obtained from PBMCs. The rearrangement uses TRBV9 and TRBJ2-5, with 7 bases aligning to TRBD2. The origin of this receptor is a woman between 18 and 30 years old in good health and CMV-seronegative. Here the CDR3 DNA reads TGTGCCAGCAGCGCGCCTGTAAATCACGCCGGGACTACAGAGACCCAGTACTTC. It encodes CASSAPVNHAGTTETQYF.